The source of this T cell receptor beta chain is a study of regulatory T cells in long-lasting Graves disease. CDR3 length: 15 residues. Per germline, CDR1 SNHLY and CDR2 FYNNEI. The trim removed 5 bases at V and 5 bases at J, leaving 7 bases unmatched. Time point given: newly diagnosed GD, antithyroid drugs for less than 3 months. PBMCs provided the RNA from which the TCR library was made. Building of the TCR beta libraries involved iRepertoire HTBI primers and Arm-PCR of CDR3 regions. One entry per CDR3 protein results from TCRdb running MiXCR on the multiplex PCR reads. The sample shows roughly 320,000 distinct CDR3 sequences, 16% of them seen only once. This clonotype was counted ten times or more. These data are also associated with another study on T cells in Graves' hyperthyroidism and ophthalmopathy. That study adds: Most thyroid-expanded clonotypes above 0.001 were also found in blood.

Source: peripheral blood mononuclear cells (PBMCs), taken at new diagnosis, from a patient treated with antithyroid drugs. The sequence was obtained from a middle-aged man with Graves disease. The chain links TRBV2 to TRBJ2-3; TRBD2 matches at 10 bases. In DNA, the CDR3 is TGTGCCAGCAGTACCCAGCGGGGGGGATTAGATACGCAGTATTTT. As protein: CASSTQRGGLDTQYF. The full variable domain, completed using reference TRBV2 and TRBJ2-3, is EPEVTQTPSHQVTQMGQEVILRCVPISNHLYFYWYRQILGQKVEFLVSFYNNEISEKSEIFDDQFSVERPDGSNFTLKIRSTKLEDSAMYFCASSTQRGGLDTQYFGPGTRLTVL.